One sample yielded the 25 T cell receptor beta chains listed below, sequenced in a study of CD8 T cells in ankylosing spondylitis (dated by TCRdb to 2016 to 2017). The library was built by means of 5' RACE. Reads for this sample came from an Illumina HiSeq 2500. Through fastp at Q25 and MiXCR, TCRdb rebuilt clones from the public reads, retaining in-frame beta chains. Each CDR3 protein appears once, grouped with its most common genes and DNA. The sample table lists 36,000 or so distinct CDR3 sequences, 6% of them with a count of one. The top ten hold over 9.5% of the sample. The source material was blood, either unsorted or a sorted T cell fraction (not recorded which). The source of these receptors is a male donor with ankylosing spondylitis or in good health (not recorded which).

This clonotype showed up many times. This sequence joins TRBV7-9 and TRBJ2-5; TRBD2 is a possible D gene (5 bases). The V end lost 3 bases, the J end lost 8 bases, and 19 bases lay between the germline ends. CDR3 size: 15 residues. From germline, CDR1 is SEHNR and CDR2 FQNEAQ (reference sequence). CDR3 nucleotide sequence: TGTGCCAGCAGCTTGAGCGGCGTGATAAAAAAAACCCAGTACTTC. The encoded protein is CASSLSGVIKKTQYF.

This clonotype was seen ten or more times. This rearrangement joins TRBV28 to TRBJ1-3; D gene uncertain. The CDR3 has 14 amino acids. Germline values: CDR1 MDHEN, CDR2 SYDVKM. Trimming took off 4 bases at V and 4 bases at J, with 11 bases between the two ends. In DNA form, the CDR3 reads TGTGCCAGCAGTTCCGGGGATGGCGGAAACACCATATATTTT. It translates to CASSSGDGGNTIYF.

This clonotype was seen ten or more times. The J gene is TRBJ1-6, the V gene TRBV6-5; D ambiguous. CDR3 length: 13 amino acids. Germline V gives CDR1 MNHEY, CDR2 SVGAGI. Trimming left V 0 bases short and J 6 bases short, with 3 bases between. The CDR3 region has the DNA TGTGCCAGCAGTTACTCTTCTAATTCACCCCTCCACTTT. As protein: CASSYSSNSPLHF.

This clonotype was detected many times. The CDR3 protein is CASSPIKRNTEAFF. The CDR3, as DNA: TGTGCCAGCAGCCCAATCAAAAGGAACACTGAAGCTTTCTTT. V is TRBV6-2 or TRBV6-3 and J is TRBJ1-1, with no clear D. Germline CDR1 reads MNHEY; CDR2 reads SVGEGT. Trimming removed 6 bases from V and 1 base from J, with 12 bases in between. The CDR3 is 14 residues long.

In its sample, this clonotype was seen many times. The V gene is TRBV2, the J gene TRBJ2-2; D assignment may be TRBD1 or TRBD2 (5 bases each). The V gene lost 2 bases and the J gene lost 5 bases, with 12 bases spanning the gap. The CDR3 is 15 amino acids. CDR1 SNHLY and CDR2 FYNNEI come from the germline V gene. The CDR3 loop is CASSEMRGLTGELFF. CDR3 coding DNA: TGTGCCAGCAGTGAAATGAGGGGCCTAACCGGGGAGCTGTTTTTT.

This clonotype was seen many times. For the CDR3, the DNA is TGTGCCAGCAGCTTTTATTTCGCAGGGATCACTGAAGCTTTCTTT. This gives the protein CASSFYFAGITEAFF. The V gene is TRBV5-5, the J gene TRBJ1-1; D possibly corresponds to TRBD1 (5 bases). Trimming took 2 bases from V and 4 from J, leaving 15 bases between them. CDR1 is SGHKS and CDR2 is YYEKEE in the germline V gene (reference sequence). The CDR3 length is 15 residues.

The CDR3 nucleotides read TGTGCCAGCAGCTTTCCGGGACACGGATCGTTCATCGAGCAGTTCTTC. It translates to CASSFPGHGSFIEQFF. The chain links TRBV7-9 to TRBJ2-1; a possible D gene is TRBD1 (6 bases). From germline, CDR1 is SEHNR and CDR2 FQNEAQ (reference sequence). The CDR3 spans 16 residues. Trimming took off 3 bases at V and 10 bases at J, with 22 bases between the two ends.

This clonotype was recorded many times. The rearrangement links TRBV9 to TRBJ2-1; D is perhaps TRBD2 (6 bases). The length of the CDR3 is 14 residues. V dropped 4 bases and J dropped 4 bases, with 12 bases sitting between them. The germline CDR1 and CDR2 sequences are SGDLS and YYNGEE. CDR3 loop: CASSSGLTYNEQFF. Written as DNA, the CDR3 is TGTGCCAGCAGCTCGGGACTCACTTACAATGAGCAGTTCTTC.

This clonotype has a count of ten or more. CDR3 in DNA: TGTGCCAGCAGAGTAGGTGTAAGGGTCTACGAGCAGTACTTC. Protein product: CASRVGVRVYEQYF. The chain links TRBV28 to TRBJ2-7, with unresolved D. The germline V gene has CDR1 MDHEN and CDR2 SYDVKM. The CDR3 is made up of 14 amino acids. Trimming shortened V by 6 bases and J by 3 bases, and 15 bases separated the two germline ends. Variable domain in full (rest from reference TRBV28 and TRBJ2-7): DVKVTQSSRYLVKRTGEKVFLECVQDMDHENMFWYRQDPGLGLRLIYFSYDVKMKEKGDIPEGYSVSREKKERFSLILESASTNQTSMYLCASRVGVRVYEQYFGPGTRLTVT.

This clonotype was counted at least ten times. The chain is built from TRBV5-1 and TRBJ2-3; 10 bases fit TRBD2. This CDR3 contains 15 residues. CDR1 and CDR2 from the germline V gene are SGHRS and YFSETQ. The V gene end was trimmed by 5 bases and the J gene end by 6 bases; junction bases not matched to a gene: 9. DNA for the CDR3: TGCGCCAGCAGTTACGGACTAGCGGAGAGGGATACGCAGTATTTT. This codes for CASSYGLAERDTQYF.

This clonotype was recorded many times. The chain couples TRBV18 to TRBJ1-2, with a weak D call TRBD1 (5 bases). V lost 2 bases, J lost 8 bases, and 12 bases lay in between. Looked up from germline, CDR1 is KGHSH and CDR2 is LQKENI. CDR3 length equals 13 residues. In DNA form, the CDR3 reads TGTGCCAGCTCACCAAGGGACGACCAGGGCTACACCTTC. It encodes CASSPRDDQGYTF.

There are many counts of this clonotype. The chain links TRBV18 to TRBJ2-2, with D perhaps assigned TRBD1 or TRBD2 (5 bases each). CDR1 and CDR2 (germline): KGHSH, LQKENI. The V gene lost 1 base and the J gene lost 4 bases, with 10 bases spanning the gap. The CDR3 extends over 15 amino acids. The CDR3 here is CASSPRGEGTGELFF. In nucleotides, the CDR3 is TGTGCCAGCTCACCACGAGGGGAAGGCACCGGGGAGCTGTTTTTT.

As regards this clonotype: One base away lies a much larger clone, so this may be a sequencing read error. The J gene is TRBJ2-2, the V gene TRBV23-1; D unclear. TRBV23-1 is an open reading frame, and its role is uncertain. The CDR3 runs 10 residues. In nucleotides, the CDR3 is TGCGCCAACAGTCCATGGGAGCTGTTTTTT. Protein sequence: CANSPWELFF.

This clonotype was seen at least ten times. The genes are TRBV28 and TRBJ2-7, with D perhaps matching TRBD1 (6 bases). In germline, CDR1 is MDHEN, CDR2 SYDVKM. V was trimmed by 2 bases and J by 1 base, leaving 21 bases between them. The CDR3 contains 18 residues. Written as DNA, the CDR3 is TGTGCCAGCAGTTTAAAAGGGCCAGGGGCGATCCAATCCTACGAGCAGTACTTC. This codes for CASSLKGPGAIQSYEQYF. Together with reference TRBV28 and TRBJ2-7, the CDR3 gives the full variable domain: DVKVTQSSRYLVKRTGEKVFLECVQDMDHENMFWYRQDPGLGLRLIYFSYDVKMKEKGDIPEGYSVSREKKERFSLILESASTNQTSMYLCASSLKGPGAIQSYEQYFGPGTRLTVT.

This clonotype was seen ten or more times. This chain joins TRBV20-1 and TRBJ2-5; either TRBD1 or TRBD2 may supply D (5 bases each). Germline-derived CDR1 and CDR2 are DFQATT and SNEGSKA (reference sequence). The V end lost 3 bases, the J end lost 4 bases, and 15 bases lay between the germline ends. The CDR3 loop spans 14 amino acids. CDR3 residues: CSASARLGPETQYF. In DNA, the CDR3 is TGCAGTGCTAGTGCGCGTTTGGGACCAGAGACCCAGTACTTC.

V and J are TRBV5-6 and TRBJ1-2; no clear D. The ends were cut back, 1 base at V and 5 bases at J, with 15 bases in the middle. The germline V gene has CDR1 SGHDT and CDR2 YYEEEE. This CDR3 region has 15 residues. The CDR3 DNA sequence: TGTGCCAGCAGCTTGCGGGTCCTCTCCCCATATGGCTACACCTTC. This encodes CASSLRVLSPYGYTF.

This clonotype occurred many times. V usage is TRBV6-2 or TRBV6-3 and J usage is TRBJ2-2; TRBD1 matches 10 bases. CDR1 is MNHEY, CDR2 SVGEGT, per germline. Trimming cost V 6 bases and J 6 bases; bases outside gene matches: 4. This CDR3 has 14 amino acids. The CDR3 bases are TGTGCCAGCAGAGACAGGGGGCAGGCCGGGGAGCTGTTTTTT. It specifies CASRDRGQAGELFF.

This clonotype came up many times. This rearrangement joins TRBV25-1 to TRBJ2-1, with 8 bases matching TRBD2. Germline V gene data show CDR1 as MGHDK and CDR2 as SYGVNS. The length of the CDR3 is 14 residues. Unmatched junction bases numbered 5, after V lost 3 bases and J lost 7 bases. The DNA for the CDR3 is TGTGCCAGCAGTGAGGCGGGGGGCCTGAATGAGCAGTTCTTC. Translated: CASSEAGGLNEQFF.

This clonotype came up many times. This rearrangement joins TRBV7-8 to TRBJ2-1; no definite D call. Germline values: CDR1 SGHVS, CDR2 FQNEAQ. This CDR3 comprises 13 residues. V lost 1 base and J 6 bases, leaving 7 bases between the germline ends. Here the CDR3 reads CASSLELINEQFF. CDR3 nucleotides: TGTGCCAGCAGCTTAGAACTCATCAATGAGCAGTTCTTC.

This clonotype appeared many times. The chain is built from TRBV5-1 and TRBJ2-4; no reliable D call. Germline loops: CDR1 SGHRS, CDR2 YFSETQ. V dropped 0 bases and J dropped 0 bases, with 7 bases sitting between them. The CDR3 runs to 15 residues. In DNA, the CDR3 is TGCGCCAGCAGCTTGGCCGGTATAGCCAAAAACATTCAGTACTTC. Translation gives CASSLAGIAKNIQYF.

This clonotype was counted many times. The V gene is TRBV5-1, the J gene TRBJ1-1, with D tentatively TRBD1 (5 bases). V lost 4 bases and J 6 bases, leaving 13 bases between the germline ends. The CDR3 has 13 residues. CDR1 and CDR2 from the germline V gene are SGHRS and YFSETQ. The CDR3 spells CASSKGVVAEAFF. In DNA, the CDR3 is TGCGCCAGCAGCAAAGGGGTTGTCGCTGAAGCTTTCTTT.

This clonotype was detected many times. The chain employs TRBV20-1 and TRBJ1-5; D ambiguous. Per germline, CDR1 DFQATT and CDR2 SNEGSKA (reference sequence). This CDR3 has 12 residues. Trimming pared 7 bases from V and 1 base from J, leaving 8 bases between. This CDR3 is CSVQGSNQPQHF. The CDR3 DNA reads TGCAGTGTACAAGGCAGCAATCAGCCCCAGCATTTT.

This clonotype was observed many times. This chain uses TRBV12-3 or TRBV12-4 with TRBJ1-1; 7 bases agree with TRBD1. V shed 5 bases, J shed 8 bases, and the junction held 8 bases outside the gene matches. This CDR3 spans 13 amino acids. CDR3 protein: CASSRYDRAEAFF. The CDR3 nucleotides read TGTGCCAGCAGTCGATACGACAGGGCAGAAGCTTTCTTT.

This clonotype has at least ten counts. V usage is TRBV7-2 and J usage is TRBJ2-2, with D hard to call. V lost 8 bases and J 6 bases, leaving 13 bases between the germline ends. The CDR3 sequence is 13 residues long. CDR1 is SGHTA and CDR2 is FQGNSA in the germline V gene. The CDR3, as DNA: TGTGCCAGCGCCCTAGGGCCCGCCGGGGAGCTGTTTTTT. It specifies CASALGPAGELFF.

The chain links TRBV7-9 to TRBJ1-1, with a weak D call TRBD1 (6 bases). Germline V gives CDR1 SEHNR, CDR2 FQNEAQ (reference sequence). V dropped 0 bases and J dropped 6 bases, with 14 bases sitting between them. This CDR3 region has 15 residues. The CDR3 here is CASSLALGGRAEAFF. Here the CDR3 DNA reads TGTGCCAGCAGCTTAGCTCTGGGGGGCAGGGCTGAAGCTTTCTTT.